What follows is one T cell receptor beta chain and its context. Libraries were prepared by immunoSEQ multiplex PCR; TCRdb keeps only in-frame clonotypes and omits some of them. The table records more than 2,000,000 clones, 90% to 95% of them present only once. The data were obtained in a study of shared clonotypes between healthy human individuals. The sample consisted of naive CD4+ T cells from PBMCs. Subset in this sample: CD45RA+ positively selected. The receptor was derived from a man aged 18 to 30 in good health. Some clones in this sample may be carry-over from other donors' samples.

The CDR3, as DNA: TGTGCCAGCAGCTACTTACCGGGCCCCCGTTACAATGAGCAGTTCTTC. Protein sequence: CASSYLPGPRYNEQFF. V usage is TRBV7-3 and J usage is TRBJ2-1; D is uncertain. V was pared by 4 bases and J by 4 bases, with 17 bases between. CDR3 length equals 16 residues. The germline V gene has CDR1 SGHTA and CDR2 FQGTGA.